The rows below give T cell receptor beta chains drawn from one sample of a study of siplizumab effects on memory and regulatory T cells. Libraries were prepared by immunoSEQ multiplex PCR; TCRdb keeps only in-frame clonotypes and omits some of them. This sample has 80,000 to 130,000 clones, with 91% found just once. Sequenced input: CD4+ T cells sorted from blood. The receptors here all came from a human donor in good health. Some clones in this sample may be carry-over from other donors' samples. Both conserved end residues are part of each CDR3. Fields, in order: V gene, J gene, clone size, CDR3 protein. The size entry is marked missing in some rows and otherwise reads once, few, many or a size class.

V gene: TRBV29-1
J gene: TRBJ1-2
clone size: -
CDR3 protein: CSDGQGNRGYTF

V gene: TRBV7-3
J gene: TRBJ2-7
clone size: -
CDR3 protein: CASSPGRFYEQYF

V gene: TRBV6-5
J gene: TRBJ2-1
clone size: -
CDR3 protein: CASSSIGGYNEQFF

V gene: TRBV7-2
J gene: TRBJ2-2
clone size: once
CDR3 protein: CASSLVGPRNTGELFF

V gene: TRBV6-5
J gene: TRBJ1-2
clone size: once
CDR3 protein: CASSSKQGEDYGYTF

V gene: TRBV9
J gene: TRBJ2-2
clone size: -
CDR3 protein: CASSPRGDRTNTGELFF

V gene: TRBV7-2
J gene: TRBJ2-7
clone size: -
CDR3 protein: CASSFEDILEQYF

V gene: TRBV19
J gene: TRBJ2-3
clone size: -
CDR3 protein: CASSIGEGQGTQYF

V gene: TRBV7-9
J gene: TRBJ2-7
clone size: few
CDR3 protein: CASSVTSGSFNEQYF

V gene: TRBV12-5
J gene: TRBJ2-2
clone size: -
CDR3 protein: CASGLRQGGTGELFF

V gene: TRBV5-1
J gene: TRBJ2-6
clone size: -
CDR3 protein: CASSVQGSGANVLTF

V gene: TRBV11-3
J gene: TRBJ2-7
clone size: -
CDR3 protein: CASNPQPEGIKQYF

V gene: TRBV4-1
J gene: TRBJ1-1
clone size: -
CDR3 protein: CASSQARQVGTRNTEAFF

V gene: TRBV7-2
J gene: TRBJ1-5
clone size: -
CDR3 protein: CASSYNSAWQHF

V gene: TRBV7-9
J gene: TRBJ2-3
clone size: -
CDR3 protein: CASSLELAGVDTQYF

V gene: TRBV28
J gene: TRBJ2-5
clone size: -
CDR3 protein: CASSLGREETQYF

V gene: TRBV18
J gene: TRBJ2-4
clone size: -
CDR3 protein: CASSPGGGRRPIDIQYF

V gene: TRBV30
J gene: TRBJ2-7
clone size: -
CDR3 protein: CAWSVRRQGAHEQYF

V gene: TRBV19
J gene: TRBJ1-2
clone size: once
CDR3 protein: CASSQDRTLWGYTF

V gene: TRBV4-2
J gene: TRBJ1-5
clone size: -
CDR3 protein: CASSPEGQNQPQHF

V gene: TRBV28
J gene: TRBJ2-2
clone size: -
CDR3 protein: CASSLGWRKLSTGELFF

V gene: TRBV6-6
J gene: TRBJ2-3
clone size: -
CDR3 protein: CASSKEFRTGTRSYF

V gene: TRBV4-1
J gene: TRBJ1-4
clone size: -
CDR3 protein: CASSPRGLDDEKLFF

V gene: TRBV5-8
J gene: TRBJ2-5
clone size: -
CDR3 protein: CASSLGSRGNGETQYF

V gene: TRBV4-1
J gene: TRBJ2-7
clone size: -
CDR3 protein: CASSQGSGSYEQYF

V gene: TRBV5-1
J gene: TRBJ1-2
clone size: -
CDR3 protein: CASQIDRGFYGYTF

V gene: TRBV7-9
J gene: TRBJ1-5
clone size: -
CDR3 protein: CASDRGDQPQHF

V gene: TRBV27
J gene: TRBJ1-4
clone size: -
CDR3 protein: CASSLTTYPNEKLFF

V gene: TRBV11-3
J gene: TRBJ2-7
clone size: -
CDR3 protein: CASSFTGGEQYF

V gene: TRBV27
J gene: TRBJ2-6
clone size: -
CDR3 protein: CASSSTQGSGANVLTF

V gene: TRBV10-3
J gene: TRBJ1-1
clone size: few
CDR3 protein: CAISEWTARNTEAFF

V gene: TRBV5-1
J gene: TRBJ2-7
clone size: -
CDR3 protein: CASSLGAEFYEQYF

V gene: TRBV18
J gene: TRBJ2-1
clone size: -
CDR3 protein: CASPSVEGGNNEQFF

V gene: TRBV20-1
J gene: TRBJ2-7
clone size: -
CDR3 protein: CSATGRYEQYF

V gene: TRBV7-8
J gene: TRBJ1-5
clone size: -
CDR3 protein: CASSTQGYQPQHF

V gene: TRBV9
J gene: TRBJ2-7
clone size: once
CDR3 protein: CASSVDSPYEQYF

V gene: TRBV7-9
J gene: TRBJ1-3
clone size: -
CDR3 protein: CASSFGTGTPSGNTIYF

V gene: TRBV7-2
J gene: TRBJ2-1
clone size: -
CDR3 protein: CASSLQAGGLWDEQFF

V gene: TRBV6-1
J gene: TRBJ2-5
clone size: -
CDR3 protein: CASSEEEVRETQYF

V gene: TRBV7-3
J gene: TRBJ2-3
clone size: -
CDR3 protein: CASSTGLAGGPGTDTQYF

V gene: TRBV29-1
J gene: TRBJ1-1
clone size: -
CDR3 protein: CSVAYTEAFF

V gene: TRBV18
J gene: TRBJ2-2
clone size: -
CDR3 protein: CASSPKTRTGANTGELFF

V gene: TRBV29-1
J gene: TRBJ1-3
clone size: -
CDR3 protein: CSVRAGNTIYF

V gene: TRBV7-3
J gene: TRBJ2-6
clone size: -
CDR3 protein: CASSMVGTGVLWGANVLTF

V gene: TRBV5-1
J gene: TRBJ1-1
clone size: -
CDR3 protein: CASSATQGAATEAFF